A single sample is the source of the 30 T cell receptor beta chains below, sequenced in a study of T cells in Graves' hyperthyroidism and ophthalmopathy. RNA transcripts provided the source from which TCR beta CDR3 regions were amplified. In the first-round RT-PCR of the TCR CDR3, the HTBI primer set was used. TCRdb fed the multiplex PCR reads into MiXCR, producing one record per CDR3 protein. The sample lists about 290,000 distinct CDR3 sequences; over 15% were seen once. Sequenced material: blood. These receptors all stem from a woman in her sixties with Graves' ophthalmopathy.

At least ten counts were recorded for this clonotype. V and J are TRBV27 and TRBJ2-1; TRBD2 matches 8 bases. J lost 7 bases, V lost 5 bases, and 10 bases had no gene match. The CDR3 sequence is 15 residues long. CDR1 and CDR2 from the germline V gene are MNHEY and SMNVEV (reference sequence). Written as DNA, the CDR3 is TGTGCCAGCAGTCATCAGGCTAGCGGGTTTAATGAGCAGTTCTTC. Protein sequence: CASSHQASGFNEQFF.

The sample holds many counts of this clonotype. The CDR3 here is CAWSGGGEQYF. Written as DNA, the CDR3 is TGTGCCTGGAGTGGGGGGGGCGAGCAGTACTTC. The chain joins TRBV30 to TRBJ2-7; 7 bases agree with TRBD2. Trimming removed 1 base from V and 6 bases from J; junction bases left unmatched: 0. Germline values: CDR1 GTSNPN, CDR2 SVGIG (reference sequence). The CDR3 spans 11 residues.

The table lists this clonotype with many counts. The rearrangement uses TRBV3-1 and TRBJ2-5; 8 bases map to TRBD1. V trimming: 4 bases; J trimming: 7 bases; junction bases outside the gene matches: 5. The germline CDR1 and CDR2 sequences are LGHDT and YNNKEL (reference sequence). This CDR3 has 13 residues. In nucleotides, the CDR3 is TGTGCCAGCAGCCGCCAGGGGGCGTGGACCCAGTACTTC. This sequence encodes CASSRQGAWTQYF.

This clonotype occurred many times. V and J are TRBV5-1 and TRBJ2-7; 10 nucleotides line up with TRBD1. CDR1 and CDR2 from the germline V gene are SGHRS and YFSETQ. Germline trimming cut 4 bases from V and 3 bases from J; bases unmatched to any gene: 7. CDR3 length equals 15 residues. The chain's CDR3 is CASSGGQGEIYEQYF. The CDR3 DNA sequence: TGCGCCAGCAGCGGCGGACAGGGGGAGATCTACGAGCAGTACTTC.

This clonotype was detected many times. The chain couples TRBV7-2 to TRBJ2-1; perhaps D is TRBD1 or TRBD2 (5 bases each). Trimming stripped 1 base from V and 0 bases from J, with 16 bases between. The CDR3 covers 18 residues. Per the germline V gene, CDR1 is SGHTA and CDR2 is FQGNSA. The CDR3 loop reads CASSLGFRDRSSYNEQFF. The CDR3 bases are TGTGCCAGCAGCTTAGGGTTTCGGGACCGGAGCTCCTACAATGAGCAGTTCTTC.

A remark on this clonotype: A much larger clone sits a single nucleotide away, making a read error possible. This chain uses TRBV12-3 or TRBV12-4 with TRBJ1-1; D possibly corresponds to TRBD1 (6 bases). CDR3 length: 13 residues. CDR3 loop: CASFAGARAEPFF. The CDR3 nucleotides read TGTGCCAGCTTTGCAGGGGCAAGGGCTGAACCTTTCTTT.

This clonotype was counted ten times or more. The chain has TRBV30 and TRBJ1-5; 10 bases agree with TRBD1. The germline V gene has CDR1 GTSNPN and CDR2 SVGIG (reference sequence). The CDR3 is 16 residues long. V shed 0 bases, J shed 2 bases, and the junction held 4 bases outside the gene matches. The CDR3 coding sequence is TGTGCCTGGAGTGTAGACAGGGGGCTTGGCAATCAGCCCCAGCATTTT. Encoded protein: CAWSVDRGLGNQPQHF.

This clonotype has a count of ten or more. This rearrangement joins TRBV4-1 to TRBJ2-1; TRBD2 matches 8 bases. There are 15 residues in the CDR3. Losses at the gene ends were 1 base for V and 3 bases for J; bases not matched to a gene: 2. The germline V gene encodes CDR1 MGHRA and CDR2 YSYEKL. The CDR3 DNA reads TGCGCCAGCAGCCAAGTAAGCGGGAGCTACAATGAGCAGTTCTTC. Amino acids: CASSQVSGSYNEQFF.

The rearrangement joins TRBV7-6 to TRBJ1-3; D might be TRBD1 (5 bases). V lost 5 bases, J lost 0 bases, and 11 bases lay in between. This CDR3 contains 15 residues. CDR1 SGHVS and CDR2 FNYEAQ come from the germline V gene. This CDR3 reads CASSRDSNSGNTIYF. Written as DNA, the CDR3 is TGTGCCAGCAGCCGAGACAGCAACTCTGGAAACACCATATATTTT.

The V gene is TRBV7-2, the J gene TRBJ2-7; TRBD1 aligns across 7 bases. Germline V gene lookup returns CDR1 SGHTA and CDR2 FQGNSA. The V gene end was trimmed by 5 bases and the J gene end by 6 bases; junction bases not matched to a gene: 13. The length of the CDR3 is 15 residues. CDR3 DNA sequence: TGTGCCAGCAGCCCCCCGGGGAGCTCAGGGGGCGAGCAGTACTTC. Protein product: CASSPPGSSGGEQYF.

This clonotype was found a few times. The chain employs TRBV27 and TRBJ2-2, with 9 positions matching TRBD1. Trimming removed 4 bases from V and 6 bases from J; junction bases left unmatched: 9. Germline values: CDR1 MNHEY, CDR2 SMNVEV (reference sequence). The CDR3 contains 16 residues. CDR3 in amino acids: CASSWQVTGGAGELFF. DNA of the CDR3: TGTGCCAGCAGTTGGCAGGTGACAGGGGGGGCCGGGGAGCTGTTTTTT.

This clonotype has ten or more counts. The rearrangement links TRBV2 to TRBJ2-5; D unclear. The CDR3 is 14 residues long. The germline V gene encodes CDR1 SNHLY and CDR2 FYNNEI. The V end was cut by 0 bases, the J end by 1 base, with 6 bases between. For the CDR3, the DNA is TGTGCCAGCAGTGAAGCTGGGGTCCAAGAGACCCAGTACTTC. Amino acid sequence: CASSEAGVQETQYF.

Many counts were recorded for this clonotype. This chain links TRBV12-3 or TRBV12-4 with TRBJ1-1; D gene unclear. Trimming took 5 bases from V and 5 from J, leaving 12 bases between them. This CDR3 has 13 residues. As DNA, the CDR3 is TGTGCCAGCAGTCCGGGCCCCATGACTGAAGCTTTCTTT. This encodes CASSPGPMTEAFF.

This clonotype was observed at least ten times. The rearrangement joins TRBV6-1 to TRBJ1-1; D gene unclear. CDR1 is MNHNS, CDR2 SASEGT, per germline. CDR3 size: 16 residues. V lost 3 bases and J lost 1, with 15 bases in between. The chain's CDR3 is CASSDGPGRENTEAFF. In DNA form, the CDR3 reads TGTGCCAGCAGTGACGGGCCGGGGAGAGAGAACACTGAAGCTTTCTTT.

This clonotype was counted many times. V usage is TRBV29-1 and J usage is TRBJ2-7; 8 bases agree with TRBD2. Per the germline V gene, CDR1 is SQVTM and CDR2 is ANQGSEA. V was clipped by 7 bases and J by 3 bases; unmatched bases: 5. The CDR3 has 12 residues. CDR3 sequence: CSALREDYEQYF. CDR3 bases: TGCAGCGCCTTGCGGGAGGACTACGAGCAGTACTTC.

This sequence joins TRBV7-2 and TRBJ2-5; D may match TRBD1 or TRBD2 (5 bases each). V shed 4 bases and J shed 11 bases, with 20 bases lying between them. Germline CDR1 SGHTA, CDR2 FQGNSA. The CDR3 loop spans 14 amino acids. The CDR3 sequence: CASSSTPGPSSQYF. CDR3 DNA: TGTGCCAGCAGCTCAACACCGGGACCGTCGTCACAGTACTTC.

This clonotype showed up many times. CDR3 protein: CASSLDSGGLAKNIQYF. DNA of the CDR3: TGTGCCAGCAGCCTGGACAGTGGGGGCCTAGCCAAAAACATTCAGTACTTC. This sequence joins TRBV7-8 and TRBJ2-4; tentative D call: TRBD1 (6 bases). The CDR3 contains 17 residues. From germline, CDR1 is SGHVS and CDR2 FQNEAQ. Trimming pared 5 bases from V and 0 bases from J, leaving 17 bases between.

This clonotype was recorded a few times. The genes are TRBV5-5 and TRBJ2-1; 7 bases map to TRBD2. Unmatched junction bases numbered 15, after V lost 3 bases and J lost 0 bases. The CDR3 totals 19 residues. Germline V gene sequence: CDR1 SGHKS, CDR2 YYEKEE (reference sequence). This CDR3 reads CASSWGTWGGISSYNEQFF. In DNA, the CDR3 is TGTGCCAGCAGCTGGGGGACTTGGGGGGGGATAAGCTCCTACAATGAGCAGTTCTTC.

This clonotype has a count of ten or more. The CDR3 coding sequence is TGTGCCAGCAGTTCGGCGTTACTCGGACAGGGGAATTCACCCCTCCACTTT. This sequence encodes CASSSALLGQGNSPLHF. The V call is TRBV28, the J call TRBJ1-6; 9 bases are a match to TRBD1. CDR1 and CDR2 (germline): MDHEN, SYDVKM. The CDR3 has 17 amino acids. With V trimmed by 4 bases and J by 7 bases, 11 bases remained unmatched.

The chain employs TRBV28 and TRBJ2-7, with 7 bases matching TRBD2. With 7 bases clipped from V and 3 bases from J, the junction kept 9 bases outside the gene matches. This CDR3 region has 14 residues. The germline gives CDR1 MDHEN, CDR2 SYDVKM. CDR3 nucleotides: TGTGCCAGCACCGCCCCCGGGAGGATCTACGAGCAGTACTTC. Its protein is CASTAPGRIYEQYF.

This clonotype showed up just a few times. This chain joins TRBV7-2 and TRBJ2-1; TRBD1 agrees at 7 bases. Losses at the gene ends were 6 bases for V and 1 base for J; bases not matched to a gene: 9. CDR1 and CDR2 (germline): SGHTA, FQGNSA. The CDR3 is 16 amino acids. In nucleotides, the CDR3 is TGTGCCAGCAGTATACGGGTGGGACAGTCCTACAATGAGCAGTTCTTC. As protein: CASSIRVGQSYNEQFF. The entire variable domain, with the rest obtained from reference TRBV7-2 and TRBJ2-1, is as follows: GAGVSQSPSNKVTEKGKDVELRCDPISGHTALYWYRQSLGQGLEFLIYFQGNSAPDKSGLPSDRFSAERTGGSVSTLTIQRTQQEDSAVYLCASSIRVGQSYNEQFFGPGTRLTVL.

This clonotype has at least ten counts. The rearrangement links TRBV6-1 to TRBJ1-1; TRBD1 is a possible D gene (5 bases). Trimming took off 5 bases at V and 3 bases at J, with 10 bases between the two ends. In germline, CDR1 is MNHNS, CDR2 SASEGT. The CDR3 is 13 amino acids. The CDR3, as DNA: TGTGCCAGCAGTTATCCGGGGCACACTGAAGCTTTCTTT. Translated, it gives CASSYPGHTEAFF.

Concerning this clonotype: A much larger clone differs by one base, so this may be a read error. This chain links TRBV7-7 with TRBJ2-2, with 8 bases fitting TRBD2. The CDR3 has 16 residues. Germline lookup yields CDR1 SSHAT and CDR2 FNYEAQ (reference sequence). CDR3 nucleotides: TGTGTCAGCAGCGCCTTAGCGGGGCGGGACACCGGGGAGCTGTTTTTT. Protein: CVSSALAGRDTGELFF.

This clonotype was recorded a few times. The CDR3 sequence: CASKTADTGELFF. CDR3 DNA sequence: TGTGCCAGCAAAACAGCGGACACCGGGGAGCTGTTTTTT. The chain is built from TRBV6-1 and TRBJ2-2; weak D call: TRBD2 (5 bases). The germline CDR1 and CDR2 sequences are MNHNS and SASEGT. CDR3 length: 13 amino acids. Trimming took 7 bases from V and 3 from J, leaving 9 bases between them.

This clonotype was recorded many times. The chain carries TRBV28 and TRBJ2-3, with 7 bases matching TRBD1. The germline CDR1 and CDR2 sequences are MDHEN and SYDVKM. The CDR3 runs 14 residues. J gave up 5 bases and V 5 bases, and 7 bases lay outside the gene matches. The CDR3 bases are TGTGCCAGCAGTCTACGACAGGGTGGAGATACGCAGTATTTT. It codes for CASSLRQGGDTQYF.

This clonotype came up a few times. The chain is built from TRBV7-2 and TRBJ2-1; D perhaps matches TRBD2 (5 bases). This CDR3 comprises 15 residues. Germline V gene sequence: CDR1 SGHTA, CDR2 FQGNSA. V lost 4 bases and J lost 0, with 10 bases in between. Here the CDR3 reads CASSSQRGSYNEQFF. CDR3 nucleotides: TGTGCCAGCAGCTCCCAACGGGGCTCCTACAATGAGCAGTTCTTC.

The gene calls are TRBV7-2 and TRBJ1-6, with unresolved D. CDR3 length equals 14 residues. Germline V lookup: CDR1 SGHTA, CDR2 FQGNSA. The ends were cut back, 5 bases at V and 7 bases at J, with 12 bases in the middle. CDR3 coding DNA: TGTGCCAGCAGCCTCGACGGGAAGAATTCACCCCTCCACTTT. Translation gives CASSLDGKNSPLHF.

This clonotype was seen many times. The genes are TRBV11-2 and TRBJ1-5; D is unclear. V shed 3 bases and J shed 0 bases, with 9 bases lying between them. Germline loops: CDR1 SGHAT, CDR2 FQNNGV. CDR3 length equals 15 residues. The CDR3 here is CASSFTGDSNQPQHF. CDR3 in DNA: TGTGCCAGCAGCTTTACTGGGGATAGCAATCAGCCCCAGCATTTT.

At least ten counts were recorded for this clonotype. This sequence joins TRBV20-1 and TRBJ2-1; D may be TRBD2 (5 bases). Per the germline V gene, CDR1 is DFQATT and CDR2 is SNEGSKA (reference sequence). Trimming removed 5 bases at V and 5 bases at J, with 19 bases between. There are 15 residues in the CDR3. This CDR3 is CSAEDSGHPNNEQFF. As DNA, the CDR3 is TGCAGTGCTGAGGACTCCGGGCACCCCAACAATGAGCAGTTCTTC.

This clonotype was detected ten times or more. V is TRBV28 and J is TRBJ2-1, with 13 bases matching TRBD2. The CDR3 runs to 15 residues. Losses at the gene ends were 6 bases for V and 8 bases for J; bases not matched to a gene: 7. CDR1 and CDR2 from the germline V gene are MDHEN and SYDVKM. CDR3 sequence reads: CASSPKTSGRDEQFF. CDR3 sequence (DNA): TGTGCCAGCAGCCCTAAAACTAGCGGGAGGGATGAGCAGTTCTTC. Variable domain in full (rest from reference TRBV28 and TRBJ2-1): DVKVTQSSRYLVKRTGEKVFLECVQDMDHENMFWYRQDPGLGLRLIYFSYDVKMKEKGDIPEGYSVSREKKERFSLILESASTNQTSMYLCASSPKTSGRDEQFFGPGTRLTVL.